What follows describes a single T cell receptor (beta chain). Its antigen is still unknown. The record originates from a study of cytomegalovirus exposure and HLA in healthy donors. The study, taken as a whole, reports: In the analysis, some V segments, TRBV6-2 and TRBV6-3 included, were excluded as indistinguishable.

Between the trimmed V and J ends, which lost 1 base and 3 bases, there was a span of 10 bases. The CDR3 extends over 14 amino acids. CDR1 is SGHRS and CDR2 is YFSETQ in the germline V gene. PCR employed 60 Vbeta and 13 Jbeta primers. The repertoire was sequenced with immunoSEQ multiplex PCR; TCRdb's copy has only in-frame clones and lacks some. Among 100,000 to 150,000 clones listed, 84% were seen once. The chain uses TRBV5-1 and TRBJ1-2; D might be TRBD1 (6 bases). The sequence was collected from a man aged 50 to 60 in good health and CMV-seronegative. The source material was PBMCs. In DNA, the CDR3 is TGCGCCAGCAGCTTGCAGGGGAGGGACTATGGCTACACCTTC. It specifies CASSLQGRDYGYTF.